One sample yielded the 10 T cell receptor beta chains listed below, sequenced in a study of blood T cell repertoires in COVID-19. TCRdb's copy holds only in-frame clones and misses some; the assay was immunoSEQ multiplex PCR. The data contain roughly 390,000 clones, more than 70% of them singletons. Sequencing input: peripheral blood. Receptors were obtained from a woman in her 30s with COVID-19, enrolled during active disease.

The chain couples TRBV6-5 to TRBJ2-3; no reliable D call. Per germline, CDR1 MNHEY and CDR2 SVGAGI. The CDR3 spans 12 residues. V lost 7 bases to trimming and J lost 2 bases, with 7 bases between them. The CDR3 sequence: CASIEVTDTQYF. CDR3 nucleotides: TGTGCCAGCATAGAGGTCACAGATACGCAGTATTTT.

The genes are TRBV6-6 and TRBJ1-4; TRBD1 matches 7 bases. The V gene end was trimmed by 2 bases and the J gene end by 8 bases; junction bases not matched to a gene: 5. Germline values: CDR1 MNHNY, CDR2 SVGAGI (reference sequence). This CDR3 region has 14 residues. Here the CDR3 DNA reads TGTGCCAGCAGTTACAGGGGGCGGCCCGAAAAACTGTTTTTT. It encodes CASSYRGRPEKLFF.

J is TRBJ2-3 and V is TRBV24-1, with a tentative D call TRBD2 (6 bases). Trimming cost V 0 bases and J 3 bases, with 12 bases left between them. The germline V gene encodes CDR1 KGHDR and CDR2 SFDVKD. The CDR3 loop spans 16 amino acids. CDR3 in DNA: TGTGCCACCAGTGATTTGCTATTCGGGAGTACAGATACGCAGTATTTT. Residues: CATSDLLFGSTDTQYF.

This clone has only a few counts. In nucleotides, the CDR3 is TGTGCCAGTAGTATGGGGACAGTTGGCGAGCAGTACTTC. It specifies CASSMGTVGEQYF. V gene TRBV19 combines with J gene TRBJ2-7, with 7 nucleotides matching TRBD1. Germline-derived CDR1 and CDR2 are LNHDA and SQIVND (reference sequence). The CDR3 sequence is 13 residues long. With 3 bases clipped from V and 6 bases from J, the junction kept 5 bases outside the gene matches.

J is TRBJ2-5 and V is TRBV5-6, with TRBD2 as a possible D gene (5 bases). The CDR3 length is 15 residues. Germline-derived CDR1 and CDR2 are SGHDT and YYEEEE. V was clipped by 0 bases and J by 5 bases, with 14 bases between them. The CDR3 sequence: CASSLASTGVETQYF. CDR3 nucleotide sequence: TGTGCCAGCAGCTTGGCTAGTACCGGGGTGGAGACCCAGTACTTC.

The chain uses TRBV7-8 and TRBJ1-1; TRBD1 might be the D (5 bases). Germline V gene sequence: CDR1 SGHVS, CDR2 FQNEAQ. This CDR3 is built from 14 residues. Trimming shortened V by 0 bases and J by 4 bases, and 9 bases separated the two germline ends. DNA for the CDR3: TGTGCCAGCAGCTTAGCGTCAGGGATCACTGAAGCTTTCTTT. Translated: CASSLASGITEAFF. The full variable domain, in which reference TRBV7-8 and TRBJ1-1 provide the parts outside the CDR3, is GAGVSQSPRYKVAKRGQDVALRCDPISGHVSLFWYQQALGQGPEFLTYFQNEAQLDKSGLPSDRFFAERPEGSVSTLKIQRTQQEDSAVYLCASSLASGITEAFFGQGTRLTVV.

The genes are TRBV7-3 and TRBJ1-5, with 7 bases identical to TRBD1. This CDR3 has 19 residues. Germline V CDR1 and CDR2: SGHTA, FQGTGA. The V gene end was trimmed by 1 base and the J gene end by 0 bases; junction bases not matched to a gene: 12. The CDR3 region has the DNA TGTGCCAGCAGCTTAAAGGGTGGGACAGAAGATTATAGCAATCAGCCCCAGCATTTT. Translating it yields CASSLKGGTEDYSNQPQHF.

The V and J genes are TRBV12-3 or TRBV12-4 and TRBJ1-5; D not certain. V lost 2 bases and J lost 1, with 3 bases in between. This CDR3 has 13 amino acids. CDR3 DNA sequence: TGTGCCAGCAGTTTACAGAGCAATCAGCCCCAGCATTTT. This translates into CASSLQSNQPQHF.

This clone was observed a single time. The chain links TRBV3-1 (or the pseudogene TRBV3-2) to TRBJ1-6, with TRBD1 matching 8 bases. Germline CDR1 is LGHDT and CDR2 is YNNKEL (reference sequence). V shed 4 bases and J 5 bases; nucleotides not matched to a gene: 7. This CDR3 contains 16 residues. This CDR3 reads CASSRLLDRDNSPLHF. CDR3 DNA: TGTGCCAGCAGCCGTTTACTGGACAGGGATAATTCACCCCTCCACTTT.

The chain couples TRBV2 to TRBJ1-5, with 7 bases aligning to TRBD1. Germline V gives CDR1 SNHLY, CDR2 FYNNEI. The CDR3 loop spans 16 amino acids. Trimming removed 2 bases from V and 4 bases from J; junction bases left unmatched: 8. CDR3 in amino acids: CASSEYFGTDNQPQHF. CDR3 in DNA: TGTGCCAGCAGTGAATATTTCGGGACAGATAATCAGCCCCAGCATTTT.